This TCR beta chain was sequenced during a study of long-term antiretroviral therapy in people with HIV. Findings and limits, study-wide: Dating from about 2004 to 2017, the blood was possibly obtained under older ART regimens.

With regard to this clone: The antigen remains unidentified.

They ran version v3.0 of the immunoSEQ assay at survey level. Sequenced by immunoSEQ multiplex PCR; TCRdb stores in-frame clones only, minus some. The sample includes 20,000 to 25,000 clones, less than 85% of them seen just once. The CDR3 has 16 residues. The junction had 9 bases not matched to a gene; V was cut back by 4 bases and J by 5 bases. CDR1 is PRHDT and CDR2 is FYEKMQ in the germline V gene (reference sequence). Participants with HIV, all of them, were treated in the United States. The material sequenced was unsorted PBMCs, taken 2.9 years after starting antiretroviral therapy. The V call is TRBV13, the J call TRBJ2-2; 8 bases map to TRBD2. The TCR was taken from a woman in her 30s with HIV. The chain's CDR3 is CASSSISGGSTGELFF. The CDR3 region has the DNA TGTGCCAGCAGCTCGATCAGCGGGGGATCTACCGGGGAGCTGTTTTTT.